The entry below gives a single T cell receptor (beta chain) sequence along with its context. Germline assignment: CDR1 MNHEY and CDR2 SVGAGI. There are 14 residues in the CDR3. Trimming took 0 bases from V and 4 from J, leaving 9 bases between them. The source of the sample is a study of long-term antiretroviral therapy in people with HIV. Running of the v3.0 immunoSEQ assay took place at survey level. Measured with immunoSEQ multiplex PCR; TCRdb has only the in-frame clones, and not every one. The sample consists of roughly 18,000 clones, over 70% of them appearing once. This TCR was recovered from a woman aged 25-40 years with HIV. Specimen: unsorted PBMCs, collected 2.9 years after starting antiretroviral therapy. The J gene is TRBJ2-5, the V gene TRBV6-5; perhaps TRBD2 as D (6 bases). CDR3 in amino acids: CASSYSNGGETQYF. The CDR3 DNA follows: TGTGCCAGCAGTTACTCGAACGGGGGAGAGACCCAGTACTTC.